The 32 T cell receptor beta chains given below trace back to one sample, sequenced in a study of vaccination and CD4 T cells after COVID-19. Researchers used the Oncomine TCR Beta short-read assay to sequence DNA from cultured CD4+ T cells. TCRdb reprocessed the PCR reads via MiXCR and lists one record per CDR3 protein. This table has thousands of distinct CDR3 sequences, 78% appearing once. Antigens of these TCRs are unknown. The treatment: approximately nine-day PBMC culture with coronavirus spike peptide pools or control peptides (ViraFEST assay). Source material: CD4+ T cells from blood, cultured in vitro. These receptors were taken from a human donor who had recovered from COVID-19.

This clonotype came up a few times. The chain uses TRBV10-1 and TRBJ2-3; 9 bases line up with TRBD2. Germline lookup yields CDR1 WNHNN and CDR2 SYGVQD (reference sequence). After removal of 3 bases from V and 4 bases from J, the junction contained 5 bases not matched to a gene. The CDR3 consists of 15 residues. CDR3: CASSDPAGGADTQYF. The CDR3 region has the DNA TGCGCCAGCAGTGACCCAGCGGGGGGTGCAGATACGCAGTATTTT.

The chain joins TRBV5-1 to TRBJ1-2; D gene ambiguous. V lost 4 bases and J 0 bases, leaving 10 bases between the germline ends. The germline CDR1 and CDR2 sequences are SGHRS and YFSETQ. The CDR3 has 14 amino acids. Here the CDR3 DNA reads TGCGCCAGCAGCCCCTACGATCCTAACTATGGCTACACCTTC. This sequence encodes CASSPYDPNYGYTF.

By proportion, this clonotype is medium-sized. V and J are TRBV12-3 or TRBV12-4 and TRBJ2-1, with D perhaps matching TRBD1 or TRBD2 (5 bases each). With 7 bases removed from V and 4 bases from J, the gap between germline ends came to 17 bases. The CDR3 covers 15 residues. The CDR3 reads CASNTAGTVYNEQFF. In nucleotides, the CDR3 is TGTGCCAGCAATACCGCCGGGACGGTTTACAATGAGCAGTTCTTC.

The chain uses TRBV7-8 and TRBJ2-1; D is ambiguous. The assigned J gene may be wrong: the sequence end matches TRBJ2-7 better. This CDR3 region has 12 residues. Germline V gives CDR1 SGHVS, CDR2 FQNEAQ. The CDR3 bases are TGTGCCAGCAACCAAGATTCTAGCGAGCAGTACTTC. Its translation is CASNQDSSEQYF.

CDR3 DNA sequence: TGTGCCAGCAGTCTAGGACAGGGACTAAACTATGGCTACACCTTC. Amino acid sequence: CASSLGQGLNYGYTF. The chain joins TRBV27 to TRBJ1-2; TRBD1 agrees at 8 bases. The V and J ends lost 5 bases and 2 bases, in that order; junction bases with no gene match: 7. CDR1 and CDR2 (germline): MNHEY, SMNVEV (reference sequence). The CDR3 is 15 amino acids.

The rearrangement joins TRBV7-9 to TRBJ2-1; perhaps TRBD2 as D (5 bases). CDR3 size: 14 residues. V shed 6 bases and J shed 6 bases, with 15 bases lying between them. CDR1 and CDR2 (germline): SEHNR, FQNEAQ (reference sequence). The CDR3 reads CASRLDSAVNEQFF. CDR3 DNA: TGTGCCAGCAGGCTGGACTCCGCGGTCAATGAGCAGTTCTTC.

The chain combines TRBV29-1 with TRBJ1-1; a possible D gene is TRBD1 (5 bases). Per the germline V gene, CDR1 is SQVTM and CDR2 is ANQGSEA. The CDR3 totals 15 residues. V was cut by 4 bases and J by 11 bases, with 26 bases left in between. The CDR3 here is CSVGRMGPTEKRAFF. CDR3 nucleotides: TGCAGCGTTGGTCGTATGGGACCGACCGAAAAGAGGGCTTTCTTT.

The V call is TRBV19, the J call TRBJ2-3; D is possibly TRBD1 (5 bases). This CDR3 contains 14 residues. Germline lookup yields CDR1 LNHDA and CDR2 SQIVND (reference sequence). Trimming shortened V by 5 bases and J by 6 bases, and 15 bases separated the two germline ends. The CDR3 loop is CASSLPRQSDTQYF. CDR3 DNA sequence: TGTGCCAGTAGTCTCCCCCGACAGTCGGATACGCAGTATTTT.

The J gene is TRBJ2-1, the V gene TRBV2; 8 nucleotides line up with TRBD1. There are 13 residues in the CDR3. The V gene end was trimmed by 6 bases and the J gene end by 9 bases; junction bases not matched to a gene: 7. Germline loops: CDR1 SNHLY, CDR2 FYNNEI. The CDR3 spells CASSLTGGTEQFF. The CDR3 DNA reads TGTGCCAGCAGCCTAACAGGGGGGACTGAGCAGTTCTTC.

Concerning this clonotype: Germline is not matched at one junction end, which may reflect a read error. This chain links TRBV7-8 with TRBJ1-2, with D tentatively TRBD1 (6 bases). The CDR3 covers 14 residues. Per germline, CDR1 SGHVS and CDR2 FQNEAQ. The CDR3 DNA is TGTGCCAGCAGCCCGATATCCCGGGGGGGCACACTTTACTTC. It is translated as CASSPISRGGTLYF.

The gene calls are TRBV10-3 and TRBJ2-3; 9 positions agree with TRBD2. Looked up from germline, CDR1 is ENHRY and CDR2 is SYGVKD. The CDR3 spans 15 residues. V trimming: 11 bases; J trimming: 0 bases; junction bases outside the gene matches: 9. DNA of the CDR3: TGTGCCTCTCGCGCTAGCGGGGCCAGCACAGATACGCAGTATTTT. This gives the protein CASRASGASTDTQYF.

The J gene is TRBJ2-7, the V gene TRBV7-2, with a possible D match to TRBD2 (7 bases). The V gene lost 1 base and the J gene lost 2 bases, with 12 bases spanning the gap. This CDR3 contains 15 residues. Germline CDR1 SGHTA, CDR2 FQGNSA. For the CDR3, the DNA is TGTGCCAGCAGCTTAGTGAGGGGGGGGGCCTACGAGCAGTACTTC. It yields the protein CASSLVRGGAYEQYF.

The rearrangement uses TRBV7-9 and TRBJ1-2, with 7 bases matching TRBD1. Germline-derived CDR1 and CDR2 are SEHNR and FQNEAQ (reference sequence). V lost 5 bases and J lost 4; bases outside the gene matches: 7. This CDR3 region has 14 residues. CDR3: CASSPRDRFYGYTF. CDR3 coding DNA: TGTGCCAGCAGCCCCCGGGACAGATTCTATGGCTACACCTTC.

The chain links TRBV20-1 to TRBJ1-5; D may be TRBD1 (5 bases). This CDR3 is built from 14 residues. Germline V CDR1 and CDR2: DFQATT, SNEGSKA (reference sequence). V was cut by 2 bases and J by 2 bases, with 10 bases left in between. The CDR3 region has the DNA TGCAGTGCTAGATTAGGGGCCGGCAATCAGCCCCAGCATTTT. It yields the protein CSARLGAGNQPQHF.

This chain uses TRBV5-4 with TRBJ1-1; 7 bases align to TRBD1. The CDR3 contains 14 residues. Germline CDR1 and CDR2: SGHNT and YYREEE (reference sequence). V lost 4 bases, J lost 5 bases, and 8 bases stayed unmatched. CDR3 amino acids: CASSIGQDDTEAFF. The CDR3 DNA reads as TGTGCCAGCAGCATAGGACAGGATGATACTGAAGCTTTCTTT.

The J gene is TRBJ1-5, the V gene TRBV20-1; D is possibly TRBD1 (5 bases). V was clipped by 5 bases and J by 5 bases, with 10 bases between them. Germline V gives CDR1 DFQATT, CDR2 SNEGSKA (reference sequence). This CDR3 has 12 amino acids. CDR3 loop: CSAYSGYQPQHF. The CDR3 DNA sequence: TGCAGTGCTTACTCAGGGTATCAGCCCCAGCATTTT.

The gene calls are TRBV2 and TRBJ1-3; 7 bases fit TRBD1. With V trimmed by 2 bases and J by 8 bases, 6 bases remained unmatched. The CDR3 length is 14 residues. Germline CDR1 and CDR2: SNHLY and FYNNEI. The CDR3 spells CASSESWQGDTIYF. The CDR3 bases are TGTGCCAGCAGTGAAAGTTGGCAGGGGGACACCATATATTTT.

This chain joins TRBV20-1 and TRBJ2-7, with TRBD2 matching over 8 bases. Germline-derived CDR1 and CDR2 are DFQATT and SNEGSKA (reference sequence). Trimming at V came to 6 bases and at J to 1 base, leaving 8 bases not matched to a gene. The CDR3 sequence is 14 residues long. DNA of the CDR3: TGCAGTGCCGAGGGGGAGCGGGGGTCCTACGAGCAGTACTTC. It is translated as CSAEGERGSYEQYF.

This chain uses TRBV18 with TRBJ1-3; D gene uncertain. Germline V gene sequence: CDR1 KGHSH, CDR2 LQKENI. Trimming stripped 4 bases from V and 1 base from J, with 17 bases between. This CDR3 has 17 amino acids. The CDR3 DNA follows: TGTGCCAGCTCACACCTAGTCGGAGACTTATCTGGAAACACCATATATTTT. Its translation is CASSHLVGDLSGNTIYF.

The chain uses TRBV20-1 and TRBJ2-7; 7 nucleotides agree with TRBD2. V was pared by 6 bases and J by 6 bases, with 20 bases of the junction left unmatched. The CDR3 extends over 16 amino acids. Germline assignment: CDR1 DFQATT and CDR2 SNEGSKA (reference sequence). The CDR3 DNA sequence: TGCAGTGCCCGGGGAGGGACGGCTGGGATTGGGTCCGAGCAGTACTTC. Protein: CSARGGTAGIGSEQYF.

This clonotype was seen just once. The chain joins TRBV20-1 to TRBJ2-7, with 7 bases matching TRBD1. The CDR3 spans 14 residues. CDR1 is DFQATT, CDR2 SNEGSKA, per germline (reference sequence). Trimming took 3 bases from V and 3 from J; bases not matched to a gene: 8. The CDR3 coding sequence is TGCAGTGCTAGTCCCGGGACAGCGAACTACGAGCAGTACTTC. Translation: CSASPGTANYEQYF.

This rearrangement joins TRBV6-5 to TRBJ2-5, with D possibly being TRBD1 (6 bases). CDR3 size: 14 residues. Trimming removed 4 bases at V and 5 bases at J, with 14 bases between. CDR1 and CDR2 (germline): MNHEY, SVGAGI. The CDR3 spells CASSLGGFGETQYF. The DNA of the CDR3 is TGTGCCAGCAGTTTAGGGGGTTTCGGCGAGACCCAGTACTTC.

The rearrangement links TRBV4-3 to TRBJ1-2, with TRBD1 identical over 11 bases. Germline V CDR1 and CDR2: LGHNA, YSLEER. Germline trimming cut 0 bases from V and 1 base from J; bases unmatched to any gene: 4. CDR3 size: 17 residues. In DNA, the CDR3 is TGCGCCAGCAGCCAAGACCCGGACAGGGGGCTTAACTATGGCTACACCTTC. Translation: CASSQDPDRGLNYGYTF.

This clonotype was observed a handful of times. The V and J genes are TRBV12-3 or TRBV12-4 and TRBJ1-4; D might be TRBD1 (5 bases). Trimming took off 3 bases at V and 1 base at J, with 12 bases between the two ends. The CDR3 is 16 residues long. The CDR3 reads CASSFIGVQTNEKLFF. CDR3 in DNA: TGTGCCAGCAGTTTCATAGGGGTCCAAACTAATGAAAAACTGTTTTTT.

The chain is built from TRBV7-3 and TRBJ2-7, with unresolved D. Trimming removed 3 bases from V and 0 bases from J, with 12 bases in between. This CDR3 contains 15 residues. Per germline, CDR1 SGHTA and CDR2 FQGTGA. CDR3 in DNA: TGTGCCAGCAGCTTCCCGAAATGGAGCTCCTACGAGCAGTACTTC. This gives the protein CASSFPKWSSYEQYF.

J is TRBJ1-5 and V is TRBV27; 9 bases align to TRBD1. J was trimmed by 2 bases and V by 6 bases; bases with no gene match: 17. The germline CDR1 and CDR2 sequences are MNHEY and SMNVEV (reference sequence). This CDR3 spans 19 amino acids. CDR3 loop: CASSPRPWTGDYGNQPQHF. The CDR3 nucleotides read TGTGCCAGCAGCCCCAGGCCTTGGACAGGGGATTACGGCAATCAGCCCCAGCATTTT.

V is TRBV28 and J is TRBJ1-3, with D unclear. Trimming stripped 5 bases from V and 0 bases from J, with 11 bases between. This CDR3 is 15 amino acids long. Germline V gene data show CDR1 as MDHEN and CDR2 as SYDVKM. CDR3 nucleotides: TGTGCCAGCAGTCCTAGCGCTAGCTCTGGAAACACCATATATTTT. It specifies CASSPSASSGNTIYF.

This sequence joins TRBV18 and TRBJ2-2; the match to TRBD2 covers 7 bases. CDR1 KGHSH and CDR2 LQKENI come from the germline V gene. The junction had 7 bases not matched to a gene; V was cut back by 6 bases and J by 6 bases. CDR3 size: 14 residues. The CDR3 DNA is TGTGCCAGCTCCGGACTAGTTAGCGCCGGGGAGCTGTTTTTT. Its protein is CASSGLVSAGELFF.

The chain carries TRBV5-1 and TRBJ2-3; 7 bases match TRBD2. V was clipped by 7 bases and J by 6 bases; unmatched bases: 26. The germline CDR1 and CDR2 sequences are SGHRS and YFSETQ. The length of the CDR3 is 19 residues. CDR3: CASCGGLSALFGVGDTQYF. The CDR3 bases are TGCGCCAGCTGCGGGGGACTTTCGGCCCTCTTCGGGGTGGGGGATACGCAGTATTTT.

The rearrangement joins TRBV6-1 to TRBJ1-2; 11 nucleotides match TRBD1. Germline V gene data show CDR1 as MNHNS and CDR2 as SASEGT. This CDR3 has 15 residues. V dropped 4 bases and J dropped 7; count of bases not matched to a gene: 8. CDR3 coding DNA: TGTGCCAGCAGTGGACGGACAGGGGGCGTCCGTGGCTACACCTTC. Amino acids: CASSGRTGGVRGYTF.

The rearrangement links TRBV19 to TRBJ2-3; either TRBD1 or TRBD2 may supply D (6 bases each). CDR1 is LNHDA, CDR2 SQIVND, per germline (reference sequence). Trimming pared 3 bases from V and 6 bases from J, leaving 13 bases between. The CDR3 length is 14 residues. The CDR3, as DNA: TGTGCCAGTAGTATGAGAGGGGGGCGGGATACGCAGTATTTT. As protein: CASSMRGGRDTQYF.

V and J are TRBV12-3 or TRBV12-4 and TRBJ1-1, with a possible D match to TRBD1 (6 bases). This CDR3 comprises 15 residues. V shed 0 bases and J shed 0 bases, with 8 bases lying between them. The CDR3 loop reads CASSLAGGLNTEAFF. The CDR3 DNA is TGTGCCAGCAGTTTAGCAGGGGGGTTGAACACTGAAGCTTTCTTT.